This TCR beta chain was sequenced for a study of T cell responses to AZD1222 COVID-19 vaccine. The CDR3 runs 15 residues. Germline CDR1 and CDR2: LNHDA and SQIVND (reference sequence). The V and J ends lost 3 bases and 7 bases respectively, with 19 bases between them. Libraries were prepared by immunoSEQ multiplex PCR; TCRdb keeps only in-frame clonotypes and omits some of them. This sample has roughly 55,000 clones; around 92% occur once, and the top ten carry about 2%. The source material was peripheral blood, sampled on day 0 of AZD1222 vaccination. This sequence was found in an adult in good health. This chain links TRBV19 with TRBJ2-7; D is perhaps TRBD2 (7 bases). CDR3 nucleotide sequence: TGTGCCAGTAGTATGAGAGGACAGCGGGACTGGGAGCAGTACTTC. It is translated as CASSMRGQRDWEQYF.